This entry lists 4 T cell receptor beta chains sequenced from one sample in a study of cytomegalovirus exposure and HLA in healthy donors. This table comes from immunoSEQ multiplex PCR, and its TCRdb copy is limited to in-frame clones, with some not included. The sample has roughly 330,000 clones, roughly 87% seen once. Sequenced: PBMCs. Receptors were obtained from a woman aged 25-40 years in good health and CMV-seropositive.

The CDR3 DNA is TGTGCCAGCAGCGTACAGGGTTATCCGAATACCTACGAGCAGTACTTC. It is translated as CASSVQGYPNTYEQYF. J is TRBJ2-7 and V is TRBV9, with D maybe TRBD1 (5 bases). V shed 1 base and J shed 2 bases, with 16 bases lying between them. The CDR3 runs 16 residues. The germline V gene has CDR1 SGDLS and CDR2 YYNGEE.

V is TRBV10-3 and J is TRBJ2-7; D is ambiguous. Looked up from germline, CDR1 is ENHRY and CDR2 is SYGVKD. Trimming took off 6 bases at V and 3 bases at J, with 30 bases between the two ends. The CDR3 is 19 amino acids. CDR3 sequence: CAISNLVVSLSEFGYEQYF. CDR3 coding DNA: TGTGCCATCAGCAACTTGGTCGTTTCTTTGAGCGAGTTTGGCTACGAGCAGTACTTC.

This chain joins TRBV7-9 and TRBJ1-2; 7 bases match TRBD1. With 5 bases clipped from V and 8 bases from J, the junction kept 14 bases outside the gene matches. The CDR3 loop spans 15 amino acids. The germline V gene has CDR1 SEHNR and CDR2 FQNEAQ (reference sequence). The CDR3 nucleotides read TGTGCCAGCAGCCCAGCGAGACAGGGCGAGGGGGGCTACACCTTC. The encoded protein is CASSPARQGEGGYTF. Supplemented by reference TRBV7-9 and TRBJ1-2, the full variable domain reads DTGVSQNPRHKITKRGQNVTFRCDPISEHNRLYWYRQTLGQGPEFLTYFQNEAQLEKSRLLSDRFSAERPKGSFSTLEIQRTEQGDSAMYLCASSPARQGEGGYTFGSGTRLTVV.

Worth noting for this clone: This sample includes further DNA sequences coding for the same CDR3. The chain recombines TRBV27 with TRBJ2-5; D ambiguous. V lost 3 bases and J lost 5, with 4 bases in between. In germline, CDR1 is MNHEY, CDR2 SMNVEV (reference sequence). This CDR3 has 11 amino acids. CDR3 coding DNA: TGTGCCAGCAGTTTGGGGGAGACCCAGTACTTC. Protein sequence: CASSLGETQYF.